This T cell receptor (beta chain) was sequenced during a study of blood T cells in healthy people across ages. Combining a sample-barcoded 5' primer with a J-beta primer mix, a second PCR ran for roughly 7 to 12 cycles. MiXCR was run by TCRdb on the 5' RACE reads, yielding one entry per CDR3 protein. The table has hundreds of thousands of distinct CDR3 sequences, around 30% seen once. The sample holds many counts of this clonotype. This could be a read error, since a much larger clone is one nucleotide away. CDR1 and CDR2 (germline): SGDLS, YYNGEE. This CDR3 is built from 14 residues. With 4 bases clipped from V and 5 bases from J, the junction kept 8 bases outside the gene matches.

Sequences were obtained from blood. The TCR sequence derives from a woman older than 75 in good health. V gene TRBV9 combines with J gene TRBJ2-7; 8 bases align to TRBD1. This CDR3 reads CASSPRTGRDEQYF. The CDR3 DNA follows: TGTGCCAGCAGCCCCCGGACAGGGCGGGACGAGCAGTACTTC. Drawing the rest from reference TRBV9 and TRBJ2-7, the complete variable domain is DSGVTQTPKHLITATGQRVTLRCSPRSGDLSVYWYQQSLDQGLQFLIQYYNGEERAKGNILERFSAQQFPDLHSELNLSSLELGDSALYFCASSPRTGRDEQYFGPGTRLTVT.